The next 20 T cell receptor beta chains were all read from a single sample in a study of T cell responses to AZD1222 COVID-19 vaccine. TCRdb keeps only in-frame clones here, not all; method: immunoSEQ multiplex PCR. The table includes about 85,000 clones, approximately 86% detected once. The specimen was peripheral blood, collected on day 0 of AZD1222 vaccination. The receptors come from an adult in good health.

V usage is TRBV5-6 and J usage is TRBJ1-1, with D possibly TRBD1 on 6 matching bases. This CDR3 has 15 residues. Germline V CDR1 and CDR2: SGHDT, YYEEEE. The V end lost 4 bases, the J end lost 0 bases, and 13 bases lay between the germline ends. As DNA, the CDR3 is TGTGCCAGCAGCCCGGAGGGGGGACTGAACACTGAAGCTTTCTTT. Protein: CASSPEGGLNTEAFF.

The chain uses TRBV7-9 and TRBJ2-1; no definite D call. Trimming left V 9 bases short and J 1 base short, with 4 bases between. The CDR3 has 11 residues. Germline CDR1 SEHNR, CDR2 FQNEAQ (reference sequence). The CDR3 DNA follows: TGTGCCAGTCAATCCTACAATGAGCAGTTCTTC. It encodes CASQSYNEQFF.

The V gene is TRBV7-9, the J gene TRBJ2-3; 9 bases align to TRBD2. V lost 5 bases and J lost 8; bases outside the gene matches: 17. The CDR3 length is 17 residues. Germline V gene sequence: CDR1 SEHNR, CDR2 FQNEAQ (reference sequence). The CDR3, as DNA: TGTGCCAGCAGCCCCCTGGGAGTAGCGGGAGTAGTTCGTACGCAGTATTTT. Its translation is CASSPLGVAGVVRTQYF.

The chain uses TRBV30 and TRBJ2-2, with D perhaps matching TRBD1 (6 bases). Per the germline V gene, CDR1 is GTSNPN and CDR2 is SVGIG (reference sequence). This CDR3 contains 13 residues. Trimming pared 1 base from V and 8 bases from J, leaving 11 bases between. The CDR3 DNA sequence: TGTGCCTGGAGTGAGGGGGTTTCGGGGGAGCTGTTTTTT. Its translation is CAWSEGVSGELFF.

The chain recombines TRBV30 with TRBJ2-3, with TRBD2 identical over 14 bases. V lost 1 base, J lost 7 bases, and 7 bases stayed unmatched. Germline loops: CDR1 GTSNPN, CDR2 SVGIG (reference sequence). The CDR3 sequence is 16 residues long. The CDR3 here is CAWSEPTSGRGNTQYF. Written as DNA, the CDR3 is TGTGCCTGGAGTGAGCCGACTAGCGGGAGGGGTAATACGCAGTATTTT.

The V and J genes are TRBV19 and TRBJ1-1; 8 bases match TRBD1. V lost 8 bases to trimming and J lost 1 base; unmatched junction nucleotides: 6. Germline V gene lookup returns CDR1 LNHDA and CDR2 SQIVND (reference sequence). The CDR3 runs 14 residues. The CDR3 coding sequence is TGTGCCAGTGTTGACAGGGGACGGAACACTGAAGCTTTCTTT. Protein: CASVDRGRNTEAFF. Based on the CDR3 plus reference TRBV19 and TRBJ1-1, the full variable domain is DGGITQSPKYLFRKEGQNVTLSCEQNLNHDAMYWYRQDPGQGLRLIYYSQIVNDFQKGDIAEGYSVSREKKESFPLTVTSAQKNPTAFYLCASVDRGRNTEAFFGQGTRLTVV.

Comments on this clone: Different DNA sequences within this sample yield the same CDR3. CDR3 DNA: TGTGCCAGCAGCTTAGCAGGGGCAGATACGCAGTATTTT. Translated: CASSLAGADTQYF. The V and J genes are TRBV7-9 and TRBJ2-3, with D possibly TRBD1 on 5 matching bases. V was pared by 0 bases and J by 4 bases, with 5 bases between. The CDR3 runs 13 residues. Germline V gene lookup returns CDR1 SEHNR and CDR2 FQNEAQ (reference sequence).

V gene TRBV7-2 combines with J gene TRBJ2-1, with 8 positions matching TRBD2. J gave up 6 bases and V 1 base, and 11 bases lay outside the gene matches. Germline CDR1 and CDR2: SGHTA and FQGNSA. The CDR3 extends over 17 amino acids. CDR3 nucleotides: TGTGCCAGCAGCTTAGTTTTAGGCGGGAGGATCCCCAATGAGCAGTTCTTC. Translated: CASSLVLGGRIPNEQFF.

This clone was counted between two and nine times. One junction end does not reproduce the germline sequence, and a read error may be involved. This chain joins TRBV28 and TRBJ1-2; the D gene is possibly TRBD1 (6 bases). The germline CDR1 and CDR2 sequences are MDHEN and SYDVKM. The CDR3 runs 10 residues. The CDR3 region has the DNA TGTGCCAGCAGTTTATGGAGGACAGACTTC. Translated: CASSLWRTDF.

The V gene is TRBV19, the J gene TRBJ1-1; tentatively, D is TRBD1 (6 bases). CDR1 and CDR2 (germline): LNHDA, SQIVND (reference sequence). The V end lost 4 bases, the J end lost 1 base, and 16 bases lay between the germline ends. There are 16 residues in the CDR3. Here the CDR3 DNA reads TGTGCCAGTAGTAGGGGGAAGCGGACAGAGAACACTGAAGCTTTCTTT. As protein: CASSRGKRTENTEAFF. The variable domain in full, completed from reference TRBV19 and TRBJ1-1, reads DGGITQSPKYLFRKEGQNVTLSCEQNLNHDAMYWYRQDPGQGLRLIYYSQIVNDFQKGDIAEGYSVSREKKESFPLTVTSAQKNPTAFYLCASSRGKRTENTEAFFGQGTRLTVV.

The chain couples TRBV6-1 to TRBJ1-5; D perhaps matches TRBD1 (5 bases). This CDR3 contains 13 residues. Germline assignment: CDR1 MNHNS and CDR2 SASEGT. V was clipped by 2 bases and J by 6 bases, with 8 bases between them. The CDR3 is CASSEWGGQPQHF. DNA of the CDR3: TGTGCCAGCAGTGAATGGGGGGGTCAGCCCCAGCATTTT.

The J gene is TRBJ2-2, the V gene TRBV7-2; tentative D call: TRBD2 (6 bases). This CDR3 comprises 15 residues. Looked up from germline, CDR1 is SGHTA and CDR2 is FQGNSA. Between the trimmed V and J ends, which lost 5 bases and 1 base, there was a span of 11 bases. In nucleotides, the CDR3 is TGTGCCAGCAGCCTTAGCGGAAGGAACACCGGGGAGCTGTTTTTT. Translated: CASSLSGRNTGELFF.

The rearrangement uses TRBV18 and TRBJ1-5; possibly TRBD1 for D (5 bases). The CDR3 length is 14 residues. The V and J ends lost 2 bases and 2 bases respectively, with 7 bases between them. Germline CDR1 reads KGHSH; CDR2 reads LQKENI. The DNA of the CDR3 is TGTGCCAGCTCACCAACGACAGGCAATCAGCCCCAGCATTTT. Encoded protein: CASSPTTGNQPQHF. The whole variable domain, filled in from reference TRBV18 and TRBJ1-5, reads NAGVMQNPRHLVRRRGQEARLRCSPMKGHSHVYWYRQLPEEGLKFMVYLQKENIIDESGMPKERFSAEFPKEGPSILRIQQVVRGDSAAYFCASSPTTGNQPQHFGDGTRLSIL.

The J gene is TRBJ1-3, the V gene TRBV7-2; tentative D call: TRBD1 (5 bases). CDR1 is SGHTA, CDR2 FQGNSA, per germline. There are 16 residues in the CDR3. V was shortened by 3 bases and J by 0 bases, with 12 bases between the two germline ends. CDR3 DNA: TGTGCCAGCAGCTTGGGGGGGGTTAGCTCTGGAAACACCATATATTTT. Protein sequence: CASSLGGVSSGNTIYF.

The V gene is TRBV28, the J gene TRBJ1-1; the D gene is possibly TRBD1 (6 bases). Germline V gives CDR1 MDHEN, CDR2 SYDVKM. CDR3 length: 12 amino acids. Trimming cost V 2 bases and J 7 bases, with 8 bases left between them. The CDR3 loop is CASSLGQFEAFF. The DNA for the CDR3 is TGTGCCAGCAGTTTAGGACAGTTTGAAGCTTTCTTT. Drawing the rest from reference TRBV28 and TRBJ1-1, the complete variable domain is DVKVTQSSRYLVKRTGEKVFLECVQDMDHENMFWYRQDPGLGLRLIYFSYDVKMKEKGDIPEGYSVSREKKERFSLILESASTNQTSMYLCASSLGQFEAFFGQGTRLTVV.

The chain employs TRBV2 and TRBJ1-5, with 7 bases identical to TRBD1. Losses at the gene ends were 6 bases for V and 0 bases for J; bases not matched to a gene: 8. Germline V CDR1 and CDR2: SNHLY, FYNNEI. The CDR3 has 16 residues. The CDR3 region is CASRAGTAYSNQPQHF. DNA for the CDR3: TGTGCCAGCAGGGCAGGGACAGCGTATAGCAATCAGCCCCAGCATTTT.

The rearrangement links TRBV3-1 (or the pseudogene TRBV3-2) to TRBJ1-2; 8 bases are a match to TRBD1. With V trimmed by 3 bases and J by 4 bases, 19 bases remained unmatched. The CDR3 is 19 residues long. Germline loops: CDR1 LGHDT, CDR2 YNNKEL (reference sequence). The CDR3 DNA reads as TGTGCCAGCAGCCAGGAACGAGAGACAGGGGCCCTTCGGTCCTATGGCTACACCTTC. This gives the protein CASSQERETGALRSYGYTF.

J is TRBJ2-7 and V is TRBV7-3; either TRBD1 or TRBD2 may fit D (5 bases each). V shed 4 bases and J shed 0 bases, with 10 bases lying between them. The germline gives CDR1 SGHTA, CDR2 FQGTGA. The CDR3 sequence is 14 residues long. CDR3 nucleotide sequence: TGTGCCAGCAGCTCGGGACCGCTCTCCTACGAGCAGTACTTC. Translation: CASSSGPLSYEQYF.

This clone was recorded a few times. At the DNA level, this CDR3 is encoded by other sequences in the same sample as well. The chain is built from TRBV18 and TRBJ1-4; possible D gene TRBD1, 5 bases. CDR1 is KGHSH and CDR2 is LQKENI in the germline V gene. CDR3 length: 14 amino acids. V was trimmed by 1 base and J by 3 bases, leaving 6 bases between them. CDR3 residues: CASSPRGSNEKLFF. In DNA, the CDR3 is TGTGCCAGCTCACCACGGGGCTCTAATGAAAAACTGTTTTTT.

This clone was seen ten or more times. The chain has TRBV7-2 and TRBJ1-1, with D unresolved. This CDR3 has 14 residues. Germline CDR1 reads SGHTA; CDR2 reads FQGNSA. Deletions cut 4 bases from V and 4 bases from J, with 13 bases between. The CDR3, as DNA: TGTGCCAGCAGCTCCCAGGTGCTGGCCACTGAAGCTTTCTTT. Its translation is CASSSQVLATEAFF.